The entry below gives a single TCR beta chain sequence along with its context. Its target is not known. The V end was cut by 8 bases, the J end by 6 bases, with 14 bases between. The CDR3 has 12 amino acids. Germline CDR1 is SNHLY and CDR2 is FYNNEI. Time point defined: postoperative day 105 after intestinal transplantation (dayNNNN = postoperative day). Profiling relied on immunoSEQ multiplex PCR, and the TCRdb table lists in-frame clones only, not all of them. This table holds about 12,000 clones, more than 85% found once. This record comes from a study of graft-versus-host responses after intestinal transplantation. Whole-study results and caveats: Allografts of one patient group, those with graft-donor T cell macrochimerism, had high graft-versus-host to host-versus-graft clonal ratios. GvH clones surfaced in recipient marrow, some emerging earlier in ileum or blood.

The sequenced sample was PBMCs, obtained 105 days after intestinal transplantation. The chain combines TRBV2 with TRBJ2-7, with D perhaps given as TRBD1 or TRBD2 (5 bases each). This sequence originates from a human patient who received an intestinal transplant, so some T cells may come from the graft donor. The CDR3 coding sequence is TGTGCCAGCTGGGACGACCCACTCGAGCAGTACTTC. Its translation is CASWDDPLEQYF. Combining the CDR3 with reference TRBV2 and TRBJ2-7 gives the whole variable domain EPEVTQTPSHQVTQMGQEVILRCVPISNHLYFYWYRQILGQKVEFLVSFYNNEISEKSEIFDDQFSVERPDGSNFTLKIRSTKLEDSAMYFCASWDDPLEQYFGPGTRLTVT.